This T cell receptor beta chain was found in a study of blood T cell repertoires in COVID-19. Study overall: Sites across the United States, Italy and Spain contributed samples from acute and convalescent COVID-19. PBMCs, B-cell-depleted T cells, or T cells were the source of the cDNA or gDNA that made up the material.

CDR1 is SGDLS, CDR2 YYNGEE, per germline. The V and J ends lost 6 bases and 6 bases, in that order; junction bases with no gene match: 11. The CDR3 is 15 residues long. Per the original data handling: Scientists estimated how many nucleated cells there were by amplifying reference gene primers. Sequenced by immunoSEQ multiplex PCR; TCRdb stores in-frame clones only, minus some. V, J and clone size reflect that table, while D and trimming were determined from the DNA. The table has 70,000 or so clones, about four fifths seen once; the top ten hold over 20%. This receptor was identified in a man in his 70s with acute or convalescent COVID-19. This rearrangement joins TRBV9 to TRBJ2-2; 7 positions match TRBD1. Sequencing input: peripheral blood. CDR3 loop: CASTEEGQGAGELFF. For the CDR3, the DNA is TGTGCCAGCACCGAGGAAGGGCAGGGGGCCGGGGAGCTGTTTTTT.